Below are 5 T cell receptor beta chains sequenced from a single sample in a study of post-analysis software for immune sequencing data. Unique molecular identifiers were carried by the TCR beta cDNA libraries. TCRdb re-derived calls from the PCR reads in MiXCR, one entry per CDR3 protein. The sample lists under 200,000 distinct CDR3 sequences; under 40% were seen once. The sequenced sample was blood, obtained after autologous hematopoietic stem cell transplantation. The receptors here all came from a girl aged 5 to 17 with multiple sclerosis.

The chain joins TRBV28 to TRBJ2-7; 9 nucleotides line up with TRBD2. This CDR3 comprises 16 residues. Germline V lookup: CDR1 MDHEN, CDR2 SYDVKM. Trimming at V came to 3 bases and at J to 0 bases, leaving 6 bases not matched to a gene. This CDR3 is CASSFPRAGGSYEQYF. CDR3 in DNA: TGTGCCAGCAGTTTCCCCCGAGCGGGGGGCTCCTACGAGCAGTACTTC.

A few counts support this clonotype. V gene TRBV7-9 combines with J gene TRBJ2-7, with D tentatively TRBD2 (6 bases). Trimming pared 3 bases from V and 2 bases from J, leaving 14 bases between. Germline V gene data show CDR1 as SEHNR and CDR2 as FQNEAQ (reference sequence). The CDR3 extends over 15 amino acids. The CDR3 bases are TGTGCCAGCAGCTTTGAGCGGGCCGGAACCTACGAGCAGTACTTC. Translation gives CASSFERAGTYEQYF. Supplemented by reference TRBV7-9 and TRBJ2-7, the full variable domain reads DTGVSQNPRHKITKRGQNVTFRCDPISEHNRLYWYRQTLGQGPEFLTYFQNEAQLEKSRLLSDRFSAERPKGSFSTLEIQRTEQGDSAMYLCASSFERAGTYEQYFGPGTRLTVT.

This clonotype was observed a handful of times. The V and J genes are TRBV7-2 and TRBJ1-1, with D possibly matching TRBD1 (5 bases). Germline CDR1 is SGHTA and CDR2 is FQGNSA. This CDR3 region has 15 residues. The V and J ends lost 2 bases and 2 bases respectively, with 12 bases between them. The CDR3 here is CASSLNGGTNTEAFF. CDR3 in DNA: TGTGCCAGCAGCTTAAATGGCGGGACCAACACTGAAGCTTTCTTT.

This clonotype was detected many times. V is TRBV24-1 and J is TRBJ2-7; D unresolved. This CDR3 spans 11 amino acids. V lost 6 bases and J 7 bases, leaving 9 bases between the germline ends. CDR1 is KGHDR and CDR2 is SFDVKD in the germline V gene. The CDR3 DNA reads TGTGCCACCAGTTACGGGTTGGAGCAGTACTTC. Encoded protein: CATSYGLEQYF.

This clonotype was observed a handful of times. This chain links TRBV7-8 with TRBJ1-4; D unclear. Germline lookup yields CDR1 SGHVS and CDR2 FQNEAQ. With 5 bases removed from V and 0 bases from J, the gap between germline ends came to 7 bases. This CDR3 has 14 residues. Written as DNA, the CDR3 is TGTGCCAGCAGCCCCAGCGCAACTAATGAAAAACTGTTTTTT. Protein product: CASSPSATNEKLFF.